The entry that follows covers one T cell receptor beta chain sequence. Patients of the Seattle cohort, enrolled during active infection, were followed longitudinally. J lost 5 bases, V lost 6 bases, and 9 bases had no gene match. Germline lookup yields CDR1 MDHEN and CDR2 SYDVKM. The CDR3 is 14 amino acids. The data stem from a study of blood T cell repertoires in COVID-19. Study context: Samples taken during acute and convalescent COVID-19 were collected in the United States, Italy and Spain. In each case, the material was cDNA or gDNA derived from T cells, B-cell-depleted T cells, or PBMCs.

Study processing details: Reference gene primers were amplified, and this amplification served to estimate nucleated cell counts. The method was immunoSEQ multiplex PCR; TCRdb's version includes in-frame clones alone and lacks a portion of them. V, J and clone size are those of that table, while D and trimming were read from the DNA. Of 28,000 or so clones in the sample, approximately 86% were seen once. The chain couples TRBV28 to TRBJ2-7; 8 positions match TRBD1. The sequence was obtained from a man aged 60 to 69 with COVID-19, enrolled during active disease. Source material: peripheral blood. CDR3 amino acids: CASRESGGIDEQYF. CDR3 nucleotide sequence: TGTGCCAGCAGGGAATCAGGGGGCATCGACGAGCAGTACTTC.